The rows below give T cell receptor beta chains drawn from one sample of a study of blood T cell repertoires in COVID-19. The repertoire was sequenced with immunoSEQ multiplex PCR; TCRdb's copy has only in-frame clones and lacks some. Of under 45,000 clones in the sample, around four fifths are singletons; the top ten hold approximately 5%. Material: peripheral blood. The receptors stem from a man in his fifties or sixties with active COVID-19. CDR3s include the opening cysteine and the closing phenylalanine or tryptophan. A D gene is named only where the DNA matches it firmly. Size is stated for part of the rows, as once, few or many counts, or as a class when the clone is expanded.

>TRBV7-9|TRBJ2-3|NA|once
CASSPPWTLNTQYF
TGTGCCAGCAGCCCCCCCTGGACACTAAATACGCAGTATTTT
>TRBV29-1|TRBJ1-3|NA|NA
CSAGSFSGNTIYF
TGCAGCGCCGGGTCCTTCTCTGGAAACACCATATATTTT
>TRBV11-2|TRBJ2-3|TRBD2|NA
CASSWTSGGTTDTQYF
TGTGCCAGCAGCTGGACTAGCGGGGGCACGACAGATACGCAGTATTTT
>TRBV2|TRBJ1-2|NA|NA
CASSPEVDYGYTF
TGTGCCAGCTCACCGGAGGTGGACTATGGCTACACCTTC
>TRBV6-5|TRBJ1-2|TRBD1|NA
CASRTGQGFGYGYTF
TGTGCCAGCAGGACCGGACAGGGATTCGGCTATGGCTACACCTTC
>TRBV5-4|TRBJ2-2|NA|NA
CASRGGGAGELFF
TGTGCCAGCCGGGGAGGAGGGGCCGGGGAGCTGTTTTTT
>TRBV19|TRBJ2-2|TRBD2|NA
CASSTSIGRVPGELFF
TGTGCCAGTAGTACGTCAATCGGGAGGGTCCCCGGGGAGCTGTTTTTT
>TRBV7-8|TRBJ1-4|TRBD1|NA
CASSPIAGGAVANEKLFF
TGTGCCAGCAGTCCCATCGCAGGGGGCGCGGTGGCTAATGAAAAACTGTTTTTT
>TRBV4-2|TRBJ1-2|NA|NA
CASSQATKQEPSGYTF
TGTGCCAGCAGCCAAGCCACAAAACAGGAACCTAGTGGCTACACCTTC
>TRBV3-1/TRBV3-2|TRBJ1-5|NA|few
CASSQDRGQPQHF
TGTGCCAGCAGCCAAGATCGGGGGCAGCCCCAGCATTTT
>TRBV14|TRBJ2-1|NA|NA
CASSQGARGVNEQFF
TGTGCCAGCAGCCAAGGAGCGCGAGGTGTGAATGAGCAGTTCTTC
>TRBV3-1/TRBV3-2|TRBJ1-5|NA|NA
CASSQVSRAQPQHF
TGTGCCAGCAGCCAAGTCAGCAGGGCCCAGCCCCAGCATTTT
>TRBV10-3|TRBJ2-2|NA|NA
CAISPRLNTGELFF
TGTGCCATCAGCCCGAGACTCAACACCGGGGAGCTGTTTTTT
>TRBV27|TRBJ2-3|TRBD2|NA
CASSSSGTPTTDTQYF
TGTGCCAGCAGTTCTAGCGGGACCCCGACCACAGATACGCAGTATTTT
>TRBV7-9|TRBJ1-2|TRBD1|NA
CASSLTGTGGGYTF
TGTGCCAGCAGCTTAACCGGGACAGGGGGCGGCTACACCTTC
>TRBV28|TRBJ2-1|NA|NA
CASSHLASNPPNNEQFF
TGTGCCAGCAGCCACCTCGCTTCCAATCCCCCTAACAATGAGCAGTTCTTC
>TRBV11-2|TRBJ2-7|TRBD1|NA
CASSPGTGGSYEQYF
TGTGCCAGCAGCCCGGGGACAGGCGGATCCTACGAGCAGTACTTC
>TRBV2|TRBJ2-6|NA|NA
CASTGSGANVLTF
TGTGCCAGCACGGGGTCTGGGGCCAACGTCCTGACTTTC
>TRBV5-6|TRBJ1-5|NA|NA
CASSFWGDSNQPQHF
TGTGCCAGCAGCTTCTGGGGAGACAGCAATCAGCCCCAGCATTTT
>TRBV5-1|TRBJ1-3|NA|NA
CASSFEGSGNTIYF
TGCGCCAGCAGCTTTGAGGGCTCTGGAAACACCATATATTTT
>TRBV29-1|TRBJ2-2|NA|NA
CSVAGTRNTGELFF
TGCAGCGTCGCCGGGACTCGAAACACCGGGGAGCTGTTTTTT
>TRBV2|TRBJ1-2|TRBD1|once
CASSPGTASGYTF
TGTGCCAGCAGTCCCGGGACAGCAAGTGGCTACACCTTC
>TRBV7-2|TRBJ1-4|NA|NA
CASSLLGDFTEKLFF
TGTGCCAGCAGCTTATTGGGGGACTTCACTGAAAAACTGTTTTTT
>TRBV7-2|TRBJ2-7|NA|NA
CASSYQGAEQYF
TGTGCCAGCAGTTACCAAGGGGCCGAGCAGTACTTC
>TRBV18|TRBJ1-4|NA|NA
CASSQGALNEKLFF
TGTGCCAGCTCACAGGGAGCCCTTAATGAAAAACTGTTTTTT
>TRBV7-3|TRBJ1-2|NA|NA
CASSPNGGRVGYTF
TGTGCCAGCAGCCCCAACGGGGGACGAGTTGGCTACACCTTC
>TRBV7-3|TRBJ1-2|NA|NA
CASSLQTGYGYTF
TGTGCCAGCAGCTTGCAAACCGGCTATGGCTACACCTTC
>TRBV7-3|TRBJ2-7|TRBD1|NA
CASSEVQGAGEQYF
TGTGCCAGCAGCGAAGTACAGGGGGCAGGGGAGCAGTACTTC
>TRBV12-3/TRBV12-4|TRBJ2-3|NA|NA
CASSLQVDTQYF
TGTGCCAGCAGTTTGCAGGTAGATACGCAGTATTTT
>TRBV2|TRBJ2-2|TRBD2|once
CASSVGLAGGRTGELFF
TGTGCCAGCAGTGTCGGGCTAGCGGGGGGGAGGACCGGGGAGCTGTTTTTT
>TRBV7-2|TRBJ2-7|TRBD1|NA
CASRLPGQGATYEQYF
TGTGCCAGCAGGCTCCCGGGACAGGGGGCAACCTACGAGCAGTACTTC
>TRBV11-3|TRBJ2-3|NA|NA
CASSPQGYPGDTQYF
TGTGCCAGCAGCCCACAGGGTTACCCCGGAGATACGCAGTATTTT
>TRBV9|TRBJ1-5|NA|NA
CASSVADNSNQPQHF
TGTGCCAGCAGCGTAGCAGATAATAGCAATCAGCCCCAGCATTTT
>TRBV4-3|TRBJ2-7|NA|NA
CASSQAQSGGYYEQYF
TGCGCCAGCAGCCAAGCCCAGTCAGGGGGGTATTACGAGCAGTACTTC
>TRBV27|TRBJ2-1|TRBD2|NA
CASSSLGGGAPNEQFF
TGTGCCAGCAGCTCCCTCGGCGGGGGGGCCCCCAATGAGCAGTTCTTC
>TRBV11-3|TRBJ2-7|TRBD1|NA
CASSVGTGTHEQYF
TGTGCCAGCAGCGTCGGGACAGGGACCCACGAGCAGTACTTC
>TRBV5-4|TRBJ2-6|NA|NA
CASSDQRLVGGANVLTF
TGTGCCAGCAGCGATCAACGACTAGTCGGTGGGGCCAACGTCCTGACTTTC
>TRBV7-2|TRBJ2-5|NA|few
CASSPQLVTRETQYF
TGTGCCAGCAGCCCCCAACTAGTCACACGGGAGACCCAGTACTTC
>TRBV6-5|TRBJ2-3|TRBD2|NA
CASRLAGGADTQYF
TGTGCCAGCAGATTAGCGGGAGGAGCAGATACGCAGTATTTT
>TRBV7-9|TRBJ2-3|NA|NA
CASSLVGQLHTQYF
TGTGCCAGCAGCTTAGTCGGACAACTGCATACGCAGTATTTT
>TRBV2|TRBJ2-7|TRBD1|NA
CAAGQDAYEQYF
TGTGCCGCAGGACAGGACGCCTACGAGCAGTACTTC
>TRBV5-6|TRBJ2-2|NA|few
CASSLNGDTGELFF
TGTGCCAGCAGCTTGAACGGGGATACCGGGGAGCTGTTTTTT
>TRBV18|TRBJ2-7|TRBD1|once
CASSPGTAYEQYF
TGTGCCAGCTCACCAGGGACAGCCTACGAGCAGTACTTC
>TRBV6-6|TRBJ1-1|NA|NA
CASSEGQNTEAFF
TGTGCCAGCAGCGAGGGACAGAACACTGAAGCTTTCTTT
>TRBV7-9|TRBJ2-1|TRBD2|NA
CASSPDRSGGDYNEQFF
TGTGCCAGCAGCCCCGACCGTTCTGGGGGGGATTACAATGAGCAGTTCTTC
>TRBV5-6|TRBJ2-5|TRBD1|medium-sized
CASSHRGEETQYF
TGTGCCAGCAGTCACAGGGGGGAAGAGACCCAGTACTTC
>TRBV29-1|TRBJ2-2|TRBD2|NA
CSVKFTSGRAGTGELFF
TGCAGCGTTAAGTTCACTAGCGGGAGGGCCGGCACCGGGGAGCTGTTTTTT
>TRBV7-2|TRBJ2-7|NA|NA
CASSPDPGVSSYEQYF
TGTGCCAGCAGCCCGGACCCCGGGGTCAGCTCCTACGAGCAGTACTTC
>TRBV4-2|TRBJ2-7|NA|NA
CASSQGLIGEQYF
TGTGCCAGCAGCCAAGGCTTAATCGGCGAGCAGTACTTC
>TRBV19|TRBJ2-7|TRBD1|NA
CASSIGTGAAYEQYF
TGTGCCAGTAGTATAGGCACAGGGGCCGCCTACGAGCAGTACTTC
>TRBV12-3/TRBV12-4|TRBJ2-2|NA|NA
CASSFGGPGELFF
TGTGCCAGCAGTTTCGGCGGCCCTGGGGAGCTGTTTTTT
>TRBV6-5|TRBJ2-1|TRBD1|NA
CASRRTGGSYNEQFF
TGTGCCAGCAGGCGAACAGGGGGATCCTACAATGAGCAGTTCTTC
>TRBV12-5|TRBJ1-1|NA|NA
CASGTQRQNTEAFF
TGTGCTAGTGGTACCCAGAGACAAAACACTGAAGCTTTCTTT